This passage covers 29 T cell receptor beta chains from one sample sequenced in a study of blood T cells in healthy people across ages. The use of a sample-barcoded 5' primer and a J-beta primer mix characterized a second PCR of roughly 6 to 11 cycles. MiXCR was run by TCRdb on the 5' RACE reads, yielding one entry per CDR3 protein. The data hold over 950,000 distinct CDR3 sequences, with about two fifths observed a single time. Sequencing was performed on blood. The receptors stem from a man aged 18-30 years in good health.

The chain links TRBV27 to TRBJ2-2; D may be TRBD2 (6 bases). V gave up 8 bases and J gave up 0 bases, with 13 bases separating them. CDR1 is MNHEY, CDR2 SMNVEV, per germline (reference sequence). This CDR3 region has 15 residues. CDR3 sequence: CASQSGPSNTGELFF. Written as DNA, the CDR3 is TGTGCCAGCCAAAGCGGGCCCTCGAACACCGGGGAGCTGTTTTTT.

The rearrangement joins TRBV20-1 to TRBJ1-5, with D unclear. The CDR3 is 14 amino acids. The V gene lost 3 bases and the J gene lost 7 bases, with 16 bases spanning the gap. The germline gives CDR1 DFQATT, CDR2 SNEGSKA (reference sequence). The CDR3 is CSASSSQKGQPQHF. In DNA form, the CDR3 reads TGCAGTGCTAGTAGTTCACAGAAGGGACAGCCCCAGCATTTT.

This chain links TRBV7-9 with TRBJ1-2; a weak D match, TRBD1 (5 bases). Germline-derived CDR1 and CDR2 are SEHNR and FQNEAQ (reference sequence). The CDR3 loop spans 14 amino acids. The germline V and J ends were trimmed by 3 bases and 2 bases, with 10 bases remaining between them. The CDR3 bases are TGTGCCAGCAGCTTGGACACGAACAACTATGGCTACACCTTC. Protein product: CASSLDTNNYGYTF.

J is TRBJ2-5 and V is TRBV20-1; 11 bases map to TRBD2. The CDR3 consists of 14 residues. Germline CDR1 reads DFQATT; CDR2 reads SNEGSKA (reference sequence). V dropped 5 bases and J dropped 5; count of bases not matched to a gene: 7. CDR3 region: CSASQLAGDETQYF. The CDR3 region has the DNA TGCAGTGCTTCACAACTAGCGGGGGATGAGACCCAGTACTTC.

The chain combines TRBV25-1 with TRBJ1-3; 11 bases fit TRBD1. In germline, CDR1 is MGHDK, CDR2 SYGVNS. The CDR3 is 16 residues long. The ends lost 5 bases at V and 12 bases at J; junction bases unmatched: 15. CDR3 protein: CASSSGTGGYGDIIYF. CDR3 nucleotides: TGTGCCAGCAGTTCCGGGACAGGGGGGTATGGAGACATCATATATTTT.

This clonotype came up a few times. The V call is TRBV25-1, the J call TRBJ2-1; D gene uncertain. The CDR3 spans 13 residues. The germline CDR1 and CDR2 sequences are MGHDK and SYGVNS. V was pared by 5 bases and J by 8 bases, with 13 bases between. The CDR3 nucleotides are TGTGCCAGCAGTTTGAGCCAGTTGGATGAGCAGTTCTTC. It translates to CASSLSQLDEQFF.

V is TRBV20-1 and J is TRBJ2-5, with unresolved D. Germline CDR1 and CDR2: DFQATT and SNEGSKA (reference sequence). There are 14 residues in the CDR3. V was clipped by 5 bases and J by 5 bases, with 18 bases between them. The DNA for the CDR3 is TGCAGTGCTCTCTCCCCCAGCGTGCCCGAGACCCAGTACTTC. It yields the protein CSALSPSVPETQYF.

There are a few counts of this clonotype. The J gene is TRBJ1-1, the V gene TRBV10-3, with D maybe TRBD1 (6 bases). Germline V gene lookup returns CDR1 ENHRY and CDR2 SYGVKD. V lost 2 bases to trimming and J lost 11 bases, with 12 bases between them. This CDR3 comprises 12 residues. Written as DNA, the CDR3 is TGTGCCATCAGTGAGCCTGGACAGATGGCTTTCTTT. Translated: CAISEPGQMAFF.

The genes are TRBV18 and TRBJ1-5; perhaps TRBD1 as D (5 bases). This CDR3 region has 13 residues. Trimming pared 2 bases from V and 7 bases from J, leaving 9 bases between. Germline CDR1 is KGHSH and CDR2 is LQKENI. In nucleotides, the CDR3 is TGTGCCAGCTCACCAGCCCAGGGACAGCCCCAGCATTTT. It specifies CASSPAQGQPQHF. The variable domain in full, with the rest retrieved from reference TRBV18 and TRBJ1-5, is NAGVMQNPRHLVRRRGQEARLRCSPMKGHSHVYWYRQLPEEGLKFMVYLQKENIIDESGMPKERFSAEFPKEGPSILRIQQVVRGDSAAYFCASSPAQGQPQHFGDGTRLSIL.

This chain connects TRBV18 to TRBJ2-3; TRBD1 matches 8 bases. The CDR3 has 16 amino acids. The germline gives CDR1 KGHSH, CDR2 LQKENI. V shed 3 bases, J shed 3 bases, and the junction held 8 bases outside the gene matches. Here the CDR3 DNA reads TGTGCCAGCTCACCTGAGGCAGGGGGCTCTACAGATACGCAGTATTTT. Protein: CASSPEAGGSTDTQYF.

This clonotype appeared a few times. The chain uses TRBV6-5 and TRBJ1-2; a weak D match, TRBD1 (6 bases). This CDR3 region has 15 residues. Germline V gene lookup returns CDR1 MNHEY and CDR2 SVGAGI. Trimming removed 4 bases at V and 0 bases at J, with 12 bases between. The CDR3 protein is CASSFDAGANYGYTF. The CDR3 bases are TGTGCCAGCAGTTTCGATGCAGGGGCTAACTATGGCTACACCTTC.

The chain employs TRBV25-1 and TRBJ2-4; D remains unclear. The CDR3 runs 12 residues. Trimming removed 3 bases at V and 9 bases at J, with 9 bases between. The germline CDR1 and CDR2 sequences are MGHDK and SYGVNS. CDR3 loop: CASSDDPGIQYF. CDR3 nucleotide sequence: TGTGCCAGCAGTGATGACCCGGGCATTCAGTACTTC.

The rearrangement links TRBV6-6 to TRBJ1-1; weak D call: TRBD1 (5 bases). The CDR3 spans 14 residues. Germline V CDR1 and CDR2: MNHNY, SVGAGI (reference sequence). The V and J ends lost 0 bases and 5 bases respectively, with 10 bases between them. The chain's CDR3 is CASSYSRGETEAFF. Here the CDR3 DNA reads TGTGCCAGCAGTTACTCGAGAGGGGAGACTGAAGCTTTCTTT.

The V gene is TRBV20-1, the J gene TRBJ1-5; no clear D gene. V dropped 3 bases and J dropped 8 bases, with 11 bases sitting between them. Germline V lookup: CDR1 DFQATT, CDR2 SNEGSKA (reference sequence). This CDR3 has 12 amino acids. This CDR3 reads CSASSEPEPQHF. CDR3 nucleotide sequence: TGCAGTGCTAGTTCGGAACCAGAGCCCCAGCATTTT.

The genes are TRBV4-3 and TRBJ1-4, with TRBD1 as a possible D gene (5 bases). The germline V gene has CDR1 LGHNA and CDR2 YSLEER. The germline V and J ends were trimmed by 0 bases and 5 bases, with 10 bases remaining between them. There are 15 residues in the CDR3. The CDR3 loop reads CASSQENGGNEKLFF. DNA for the CDR3: TGCGCCAGCAGCCAAGAAAATGGGGGGAATGAAAAACTGTTTTTT.

The chain links TRBV4-3 to TRBJ1-6, with TRBD1 matching 9 bases. From germline, CDR1 is LGHNA and CDR2 YSLEER. The CDR3 spans 16 residues. Germline trimming cut 0 bases from V and 9 bases from J; bases unmatched to any gene: 6. Here the CDR3 reads CASSQESGTGTSPLHF. CDR3 in DNA: TGCGCCAGCAGCCAAGAATCCGGGACAGGGACTTCACCCCTCCACTTT.

The chain uses TRBV20-1 and TRBJ1-5; no clear D. The CDR3 contains 14 residues. Germline lookup yields CDR1 DFQATT and CDR2 SNEGSKA (reference sequence). V gave up 2 bases and J gave up 7 bases, with 15 bases separating them. This CDR3 reads CSARSGLASQPQHF. CDR3 bases: TGCAGTGCTAGATCAGGCCTTGCGTCCCAGCCCCAGCATTTT.

This clonotype was recorded only once. Here the CDR3 reads CASSPSVGTGELFF. The CDR3 DNA reads as TGCGCCAGCAGCCCCTCGGTGGGGACCGGGGAGCTGTTTTTT. J is TRBJ2-2 and V is TRBV4-1; D not certain. CDR1 and CDR2 (germline): MGHRA, YSYEKL. Trimming shortened V by 4 bases and J by 5 bases, and 11 bases separated the two germline ends. This CDR3 is built from 14 residues.

The J gene is TRBJ2-5, the V gene TRBV20-1; 9 bases map to TRBD1. There are 16 residues in the CDR3. After removal of 1 base from V and 4 bases from J, the junction contained 10 bases not matched to a gene. Germline CDR1 reads DFQATT; CDR2 reads SNEGSKA (reference sequence). The CDR3 spells CSARGTGTGYRETQYF. In nucleotides, the CDR3 is TGCAGTGCTAGAGGCACCGGGACAGGGTATCGAGAGACCCAGTACTTC.

The V and J genes are TRBV19 and TRBJ2-3, with a weak D call TRBD1 (6 bases). The CDR3 consists of 16 residues. Trimming shortened V by 6 bases and J by 3 bases, and 19 bases separated the two germline ends. Germline CDR1 and CDR2: LNHDA and SQIVND (reference sequence). CDR3: CASSIEQGLETDTQYF. CDR3 DNA sequence: TGTGCCAGTAGCATCGAACAGGGTTTGGAGACAGATACGCAGTATTTT.

The CDR3 here is CASTLSVGNTGELFF. The CDR3 DNA reads TGTGCCAGCACTCTTTCGGTTGGGAACACCGGGGAGCTGTTTTTT. The J gene is TRBJ2-2, the V gene TRBV12-3 or TRBV12-4; D is unclear. V was clipped by 7 bases and J by 1 base, with 13 bases between them. This CDR3 has 15 amino acids.

This sequence joins TRBV7-2 and TRBJ1-1, with D perhaps matching TRBD1 (6 bases). The CDR3 sequence is 12 residues long. The V gene's germline CDR1 is SGHTA and CDR2 FQGNSA. Trimming stripped 3 bases from V and 8 bases from J, with 10 bases between. The CDR3 loop reads CASSFTGSEAFF. As DNA, the CDR3 is TGTGCCAGCAGCTTCACAGGGTCCGAAGCTTTCTTT.

V and J are TRBV2 and TRBJ2-7; D call uncertain. Germline CDR1 is SNHLY and CDR2 is FYNNEI. The CDR3 has 12 residues. V was cut by 6 bases and J by 3 bases, with 9 bases left in between. CDR3 in amino acids: CASRAENYEQYF. The CDR3 nucleotides are TGTGCCAGCAGGGCGGAGAACTACGAGCAGTACTTC.

V is TRBV28 and J is TRBJ1-2; 7 nucleotides match TRBD1. V was pared by 4 bases and J by 8 bases, with 10 bases of the junction left unmatched. The CDR3 consists of 14 residues. Germline lookup yields CDR1 MDHEN and CDR2 SYDVKM. DNA of the CDR3: TGTGCCAGCAGTTCCACGACAGGGTTTCGCGGCTACACCTTC. Translation: CASSSTTGFRGYTF.

This chain uses TRBV7-8 with TRBJ1-6; 9 nucleotides agree with TRBD1. V shed 5 bases and J 12 bases; nucleotides not matched to a gene: 11. The germline CDR1 and CDR2 sequences are SGHVS and FQNEAQ. This CDR3 has 15 residues. The CDR3 region has the DNA TGTGCCAGCAGCATACGGACAGGGGAGGATTTACCCCTCCACTTT. This gives the protein CASSIRTGEDLPLHF.

The V and J genes are TRBV6-1 and TRBJ1-1; maybe TRBD1 (5 bases). Trimming took 6 bases from V and 0 from J, leaving 17 bases between them. Germline V gives CDR1 MNHNS, CDR2 SASEGT. CDR3 length: 16 residues. The CDR3 reads CASRGEGMALNTEAFF. DNA for the CDR3: TGTGCCAGCAGGGGGGAGGGGATGGCCTTGAACACTGAAGCTTTCTTT.

The chain links TRBV12-3 or TRBV12-4 to TRBJ2-7, with D possibly TRBD2 on 5 matching bases. The last part of the DNA fits TRBJ2-5 better; the J call may be wrong. The CDR3 totals 16 residues. The CDR3 reads CASSSRAAGTEETQYF. The CDR3 nucleotides read TGTGCCAGCAGTTCGAGGGCAGCCGGAACCGAAGAGACCCAGTACTTC.

V is TRBV9 and J is TRBJ2-3; 14 positions match TRBD2. The trim removed 0 bases at V and 2 bases at J, leaving 2 bases unmatched. CDR1 SGDLS and CDR2 YYNGEE come from the germline V gene. This CDR3 contains 17 residues. This CDR3 reads CASSVGGLAGVTDTQYF. CDR3 sequence (DNA): TGTGCCAGCAGCGTAGGGGGACTAGCGGGAGTCACAGATACGCAGTATTTT.

V and J are TRBV12-3 or TRBV12-4 and TRBJ1-2; possibly TRBD1 for D (6 bases). Trimming cost V 3 bases and J 8 bases, with 13 bases left between them. The CDR3 consists of 13 residues. The CDR3 sequence: CASSFLGGKGYTF. For the CDR3, the DNA is TGTGCCAGCAGTTTTCTGGGGGGCAAAGGCTACACCTTC.